Shown below are 5 T cell receptor beta chains from a single sample sequenced in a study of cytomegalovirus exposure and HLA in healthy donors. Primers: 60 Vbeta forward and 13 Jbeta reverse. TCRdb's table, derived via immunoSEQ multiplex PCR, lists solely in-frame clones and lacks some. The data show about 170,000 clones, roughly 85% seen once. Sample: PBMCs. These receptors came from a man aged 25 to 40 in good health and CMV-seropositive.

This chain joins TRBV2 and TRBJ2-7, with D perhaps matching TRBD2 (6 bases). There are 15 residues in the CDR3. The germline V and J ends were trimmed by 7 bases and 6 bases, with 22 bases remaining between them. Germline V gene lookup returns CDR1 SNHLY and CDR2 FYNNEI. The CDR3 reads CASNPALEPEGEQYF. CDR3 DNA: TGTGCCAGCAACCCCGCCCTAGAGCCGGAGGGCGAGCAGTACTTC.

The chain employs TRBV5-4 and TRBJ2-3, with 7 nucleotides matching TRBD1. The CDR3 is made up of 16 amino acids. Germline V lookup: CDR1 SGHNT, CDR2 YYREEE (reference sequence). Trimming took 0 bases from V and 1 from J; bases not matched to a gene: 5. DNA of the CDR3: TGTGCCAGCAGCTTGGGAGGGGGCGCGGGCACAGATACGCAGTATTTT. Translating gives CASSLGGGAGTDTQYF.

This chain links TRBV6-5 with TRBJ2-3; 7 nucleotides line up with TRBD2. The V gene's germline CDR1 is MNHEY and CDR2 SVGAGI. The CDR3 is made up of 15 amino acids. With V trimmed by 0 bases and J by 2 bases, 2 bases remained unmatched. CDR3 residues: CASSYSAGTTDTQYF. The CDR3 nucleotides are TGTGCCAGCAGTTACTCAGCGGGGACCACAGATACGCAGTATTTT.

J is TRBJ2-5 and V is TRBV7-2, with 11 nucleotides matching TRBD2. Looked up from germline, CDR1 is SGHTA and CDR2 is FQGNSA. This CDR3 is 15 amino acids long. With V trimmed by 5 bases and J by 7 bases, 9 bases remained unmatched. The CDR3 coding sequence is TGTGCCAGCAGCATAACTAGCGGGAGAGTCGGGACCCAGTACTTC. Its protein product is CASSITSGRVGTQYF.

The chain links TRBV6-5 to TRBJ2-7; 9 bases are a match to TRBD1. Germline assignment: CDR1 MNHEY and CDR2 SVGAGI. The J segment lost 4 bases and the V segment lost 6 bases, leaving 10 bases of the junction unmatched. The CDR3 covers 15 residues. The CDR3 protein is CASSYAGTGIYEQYV. The CDR3 DNA follows: TGTGCCAGCAGCTATGCCGGGACAGGGATATACGAGCAGTACGTC.